These 5 T cell receptor beta chains share one sample of origin, sequenced in a study of glioma-infiltrating T cells (TCRdb year 2016). Data came from an Illumina MiSeq. The iRepertoire nested amplicon-rescue multiplex PCR (arm-PCR) platform was used to amplify TCR alpha and beta CDR3 regions from RNA. In-frame beta chains were kept once TCRdb had trimmed the public reads at Q25 with fastp and called clones with MiXCR. Rows merge per CDR3 protein into single entries with the most common DNA and genes. The sample table holds some 130,000 distinct CDR3 sequences, of which 24% were seen once. The top ten clones comprise 25% to 30% of the sample. Sequencing was done on a sample of glioma tissue, nonneoplastic brain tissue, or PBMCs (not recorded which). The receptor set was obtained from a human donor with low-grade glioma or glioblastoma, undergoing nonglioma brain surgery, or in good health (not recorded which).

The chain uses TRBV29-1 and TRBJ2-3, with TRBD1 matching over 10 bases. J gave up 2 bases and V 0 bases, and 11 bases lay outside the gene matches. The CDR3 is 18 residues long. Germline CDR1 is SQVTM and CDR2 is ANQGSEA. CDR3 sequence: CSVEDRQGAFYVTDTQYF. In DNA, the CDR3 is TGCAGCGTTGAAGATCGACAGGGGGCCTTCTATGTCACAGATACGCAGTATTTT.

The CDR3 DNA is TGTGCCAGCAGCAACAGAGAGAGACTGAACACTGAAGCTTTCTTT. As protein: CASSNRERLNTEAFF. This chain links TRBV12-3 or TRBV12-4 with TRBJ1-1; D is unresolved. The CDR3 runs 15 residues. The V end was cut by 6 bases, the J end by 0 bases, with 14 bases between.

The sample holds many counts of this clonotype. This chain connects TRBV6-1 to TRBJ1-5; 7 nucleotides agree with TRBD1. The V gene end was trimmed by 3 bases and the J gene end by 3 bases; junction bases not matched to a gene: 5. This CDR3 spans 15 amino acids. CDR1 and CDR2 (germline): MNHNS, SASEGT. CDR3 in amino acids: CASSDWTGNNQPQHF. The CDR3 DNA sequence: TGTGCCAGCAGTGATTGGACAGGAAACAATCAGCCCCAGCATTTT.

This clonotype was observed at least ten times. The CDR3 DNA is TGTGCCAGCAGCCCAATGGTAGGGATTCAGCCCCAGCATTTT. It translates to CASSPMVGIQPQHF. V gene TRBV28 combines with J gene TRBJ1-5; D uncertain. Trimming cost V 6 bases and J 6 bases, with 15 bases left between them. Germline lookup yields CDR1 MDHEN and CDR2 SYDVKM. This CDR3 has 14 amino acids.

The chain employs TRBV6-1 and TRBJ1-3, with no clear D. The V end lost 5 bases, the J end lost 2 bases, and 16 bases lay between the germline ends. In germline, CDR1 is MNHNS, CDR2 SASEGT. The CDR3 contains 16 residues. The CDR3 here is CASSPAVGRAGNTIYF. CDR3 DNA: TGTGCCAGCAGTCCTGCGGTGGGCAGAGCTGGAAACACCATATATTTT.